Listed here are 17 T cell receptor beta chains from one sample, sequenced in a study of PD-L1 blockade in urothelial cancer. Documented time point: peripheral blood 6 weeks after treatment start. The method was immunoSEQ multiplex PCR; TCRdb's version includes in-frame clones alone and lacks a portion of them. In the table there are under 70,000 clones, roughly 90% of which are singletons. Material: PBMCs, obtained around atezolizumab (anti-PD-L1) treatment. The receptors were gathered from a man between 60 and 75 years old with urothelial cancer.

This chain uses TRBV5-1 with TRBJ2-5, with 15 positions matching TRBD2. This CDR3 spans 17 amino acids. Per germline, CDR1 SGHRS and CDR2 YFSETQ. Losses at the gene ends were 4 bases for V and 1 base for J; bases not matched to a gene: 5. Here the CDR3 DNA reads TGCGCCAGCAGCAGGACTAGCGGGGGGGTTGTCCAAGAGACCCAGTACTTC. Protein sequence: CASSRTSGGVVQETQYF.

This chain connects TRBV4-3 to TRBJ2-2; 11 nucleotides align to TRBD2. Germline V lookup: CDR1 LGHNA, CDR2 YSLEER. Germline trimming cut 0 bases from V and 4 bases from J; bases unmatched to any gene: 4. There are 17 residues in the CDR3. The CDR3 coding sequence is TGCGCCAGCAGCCAAGATCGACTAGCGGGACGCACCGGGGAGCTGTTTTTT. As protein: CASSQDRLAGRTGELFF.

The chain couples TRBV29-1 to TRBJ2-7; D perhaps matches TRBD2 (5 bases). Per germline, CDR1 SQVTM and CDR2 ANQGSEA. The CDR3 loop spans 13 amino acids. Trimming removed 5 bases from V and 1 base from J, with 12 bases in between. CDR3 nucleotides: TGCAGCGTTTCGCTTAGCGTATCCTACGAGCAGTACTTC. It yields the protein CSVSLSVSYEQYF.

The chain is built from TRBV6-5 and TRBJ2-5; D may be TRBD2 (6 bases). V was clipped by 2 bases and J by 1 base, with 11 bases between them. The CDR3 is 15 residues long. From germline, CDR1 is MNHEY and CDR2 SVGAGI. CDR3 sequence: CASSYASATQETQYF. CDR3 DNA sequence: TGTGCCAGCAGTTACGCTAGCGCGACCCAAGAGACCCAGTACTTC.

The rearrangement joins TRBV7-9 to TRBJ2-7; 8 nucleotides agree with TRBD2. Germline V gene lookup returns CDR1 SEHNR and CDR2 FQNEAQ (reference sequence). This CDR3 is 15 amino acids long. V shed 4 bases, J shed 4 bases, and the junction held 9 bases outside the gene matches. The CDR3 DNA reads TGTGCCAGCAGCTCAACCGGGACTAGTGAATACGAGCAGTACTTC. This codes for CASSSTGTSEYEQYF. Combining the CDR3 with reference TRBV7-9 and TRBJ2-7 gives the whole variable domain DTGVSQNPRHKITKRGQNVTFRCDPISEHNRLYWYRQTLGQGPEFLTYFQNEAQLEKSRLLSDRFSAERPKGSFSTLEIQRTEQGDSAMYLCASSSTGTSEYEQYFGPGTRLTVT.

The genes are TRBV7-3 and TRBJ2-5, with 9 bases identical to TRBD1. The CDR3 has 16 amino acids. Trimming at V came to 6 bases and at J to 2 bases, leaving 10 bases not matched to a gene. Germline assignment: CDR1 SGHTA and CDR2 FQGTGA. The CDR3 DNA sequence: TGTGCCAGCAGTTTGAGCCTAGGGACAGGGCAAGAGACCCAGTACTTC. This sequence encodes CASSLSLGTGQETQYF.

The chain employs TRBV11-2 and TRBJ2-1, with TRBD2 identical over 7 bases. Germline loops: CDR1 SGHAT, CDR2 FQNNGV. This CDR3 spans 12 amino acids. The V segment lost 6 bases and the J segment 9 bases; nucleotides outside the gene matches: 5. CDR3 in amino acids: CASSITSVEQFF. The CDR3 region has the DNA TGTGCCAGCAGTATTACTAGCGTTGAGCAGTTCTTC.

This chain joins TRBV4-1 and TRBJ2-5; 7 bases match TRBD2. Germline CDR1 MGHRA, CDR2 YSYEKL. The ends lost 0 bases at V and 2 bases at J; junction bases unmatched: 12. The CDR3 contains 18 residues. The CDR3 spells CASSQERGAGVGQETQYF. CDR3 coding DNA: TGCGCCAGCAGCCAAGAGCGTGGGGCGGGAGTCGGGCAAGAGACCCAGTACTTC.

The rearrangement joins TRBV15 to TRBJ1-2; 9 nucleotides align to TRBD1. J lost 5 bases, V lost 4 bases, and 8 bases had no gene match. CDR1 and CDR2 from the germline V gene are LNHNV and YYDKDF (reference sequence). The CDR3 length is 15 residues. The CDR3 nucleotides are TGTGCCACCAGCAAGATACAGGGGGCCCCTTATGGCTACACCTTC. The encoded protein is CATSKIQGAPYGYTF.

The chain recombines TRBV2 with TRBJ1-5; no clear D. Deletions cut 4 bases from V and 5 bases from J, with 9 bases between. The CDR3 runs 13 residues. The V gene's germline CDR1 is SNHLY and CDR2 FYNNEI. The CDR3 region is CASSGSRHQPQHF. In DNA form, the CDR3 reads TGTGCCAGCAGTGGATCCAGGCATCAGCCCCAGCATTTT.

The rearrangement uses TRBV19 and TRBJ1-5, with a weak D call TRBD1 (5 bases). Germline CDR1 LNHDA, CDR2 SQIVND (reference sequence). The CDR3 sequence is 15 residues long. Trimming pared 4 bases from V and 0 bases from J, leaving 10 bases between. The CDR3 is CASSTAGHSNQPQHF. The DNA for the CDR3 is TGTGCCAGTAGTACCGCCGGACATAGCAATCAGCCCCAGCATTTT.

The chain links TRBV12-5 to TRBJ1-2; D gene unclear. Germline V lookup: CDR1 LGHNT, CDR2 FRNRAP. The CDR3 has 11 amino acids. Deletions cut 6 bases from V and 4 bases from J, with 6 bases between. The CDR3 loop reads CASGVGYGYTF. In DNA, the CDR3 is TGTGCTAGTGGAGTCGGCTATGGCTACACCTTC.

The chain recombines TRBV29-1 with TRBJ2-7; 9 nucleotides match TRBD2. CDR1 is SQVTM, CDR2 ANQGSEA, per germline. The CDR3 is 13 residues long. J lost 7 bases, V lost 4 bases, and 8 bases had no gene match. CDR3 DNA sequence: TGCAGCGTTGTAAGAGCGGGAGGAGGGGAGCAGTACTTC. Translation gives CSVVRAGGGEQYF.

V and J are TRBV6-1 and TRBJ2-7; TRBD2 matches 13 bases. The length of the CDR3 is 15 residues. Losses at the gene ends were 6 bases for V and 4 bases for J; bases not matched to a gene: 6. The V gene's germline CDR1 is MNHNS and CDR2 SASEGT. CDR3 residues: CASRWTSGSLYEQYF. CDR3 bases: TGTGCCAGCAGGTGGACTAGCGGGAGCCTTTACGAGCAGTACTTC.

The CDR3: CASSTLLASSYNEQFF. CDR3 nucleotides: TGTGCCAGTAGTACCTTACTAGCGAGCTCCTACAATGAGCAGTTCTTC. The V and J genes are TRBV19 and TRBJ2-1, with TRBD2 matching over 7 bases. The CDR3 length is 16 residues. Germline values: CDR1 LNHDA, CDR2 SQIVND (reference sequence). The junction had 6 bases not matched to a gene; V was cut back by 4 bases and J by 0 bases.

This rearrangement joins TRBV11-3 to TRBJ2-7, with 9 bases aligning to TRBD1. CDR1 and CDR2 from the germline V gene are SGHNT and YENEEA. With 5 bases clipped from V and 3 bases from J, the junction kept 8 bases outside the gene matches. This CDR3 spans 15 amino acids. CDR3 loop: CASSDTGGLIYEQYF. In DNA, the CDR3 is TGTGCCAGCAGCGACACAGGGGGCCTAATCTACGAGCAGTACTTC.

The chain joins TRBV11-2 to TRBJ2-7; TRBD2 matches at 9 bases. CDR1 SGHAT and CDR2 FQNNGV come from the germline V gene. The trim removed 5 bases at V and 6 bases at J, leaving 8 bases unmatched. This CDR3 comprises 14 residues. The CDR3 sequence: CASSRDRLAVEQYF. The CDR3 region has the DNA TGTGCCAGCAGCCGGGACAGACTAGCGGTCGAGCAGTACTTC.